Below are 6 T cell receptor beta chains sequenced from a single sample in a study of chemoradiotherapy in HPV16-positive cancers. Sequencing was performed with immunoSEQ multiplex PCR; in TCRdb, only in-frame clones are kept and a portion is missing. The sample lists a few thousand clones, around 87% seen once, with roughly 2.7% in the top ten. The source was tumor tissue, collected from a patient who underwent chemoradiotherapy. These receptors were obtained from a human donor with HPV-associated anogenital cancer.

The genes are TRBV2 and TRBJ1-5; weak D call: TRBD1 (6 bases). The length of the CDR3 is 15 residues. Germline lookup yields CDR1 SNHLY and CDR2 FYNNEI. Trimming took off 1 base at V and 5 bases at J, with 12 bases between the two ends. The DNA for the CDR3 is TGTGCCAGCAGTGAAGGGGGGGACAAGTATCAGCCCCAGCATTTT. Protein product: CASSEGGDKYQPQHF.

This chain uses TRBV5-6 with TRBJ1-2; 7 bases are a match to TRBD1. The CDR3 extends over 14 amino acids. The V and J ends lost 5 bases and 6 bases, in that order; junction bases with no gene match: 10. Germline assignment: CDR1 SGHDT and CDR2 YYEEEE. The CDR3 DNA sequence: TGTGCCAGCAGGATTATCAGGGGGGGGGATGGCTACACCTTC. Translation: CASRIIRGGDGYTF.

This chain connects TRBV30 to TRBJ2-3; 7 bases line up with TRBD2. Germline values: CDR1 GTSNPN, CDR2 SVGIG (reference sequence). V trimming: 2 bases; J trimming: 4 bases; junction bases outside the gene matches: 15. The CDR3 sequence is 17 residues long. In DNA, the CDR3 is TGTGCCTGGAGTCGCTGGGATACTAGCGATCCAGCAGATACGCAGTATTTT. Protein product: CAWSRWDTSDPADTQYF.

The chain uses TRBV7-9 and TRBJ2-1; TRBD2 matches 10 bases. Looked up from germline, CDR1 is SEHNR and CDR2 is FQNEAQ (reference sequence). The V segment lost 6 bases and the J segment 6 bases; nucleotides outside the gene matches: 8. This CDR3 is 15 amino acids long. In DNA, the CDR3 is TGTGCCAGCAGTCGAAGCGGGAGGGCCCCCAATGAGCAGTTCTTC. Encoded protein: CASSRSGRAPNEQFF.

This clone was observed once. V gene TRBV18 combines with J gene TRBJ2-5; D perhaps matches TRBD1 (5 bases). Germline CDR1 is KGHSH and CDR2 is LQKENI. V lost 2 bases and J lost 4, with 14 bases in between. The CDR3 spans 15 residues. This CDR3 is CASSPRPDSLETQYF. The DNA for the CDR3 is TGTGCCAGCTCACCAAGACCCGACAGCCTAGAGACCCAGTACTTC.

The rearrangement joins TRBV28 to TRBJ1-2; weak D call: TRBD1 (6 bases). CDR3 length: 15 amino acids. The germline gives CDR1 MDHEN, CDR2 SYDVKM. Trimming removed 2 bases at V and 11 bases at J, with 21 bases between. The CDR3 region is CASSLRGAGERSYTF. The DNA for the CDR3 is TGTGCCAGCAGTTTAAGGGGGGCGGGTGAAAGGAGTTACACCTTC.